This T cell receptor beta chain was documented in a study of sequential checkpoint blockade in melanoma. About the study: First-line arms were nivolumab then ipilimumab, or the reverse, randomized 1:1. After both sequences, patients received maintenance nivolumab.

Treatment in this sample: randomized to nivolumab then ipilimumab (arm A) or the reverse (arm B). Patients had received no earlier DNA-damaging chemotherapy. Sorted cells were live CD3+CD8+, lacking CD19 and CD56, from PBMCs. The method was immunoSEQ multiplex PCR; TCRdb's version includes in-frame clones alone and lacks a portion of them. The sample yields roughly 11,000 clones, approximately 83% seen once. This CDR3 has 14 amino acids. V lost 4 bases to trimming and J lost 1 base, with 11 bases between them. Germline lookup yields CDR1 MNHNS and CDR2 SASEGT. The sample here was CD8+ T cells sorted from blood (inferred from file names), taken from a patient given nivolumab and ipilimumab in sequence. This chain joins TRBV6-1 and TRBJ2-7; no firm D call. This TCR derives from a human donor with melanoma. CDR3 sequence (DNA): TGTGCCAGCAGTGGTCGGTACCCTTCCTACGAGCAGTACTTC. Translation gives CASSGRYPSYEQYF.